A single sample is the source of the 15 T cell receptor beta chains below, sequenced in a study of cytomegalovirus exposure and HLA in healthy donors. The study ran its PCR with 60 Vbeta and 13 Jbeta primers. TCRdb keeps only in-frame clones here, not all; method: immunoSEQ multiplex PCR. The sample shows approximately 110,000 clones, over 65% of them seen only once. Sequencing was done on a sample of PBMCs. The receptors come from a woman aged 18-29 years in good health and CMV-seronegative.

Concerning this clone: The junction differs from germline at one of its ends, possibly a read error. The chain joins TRBV7-2 to TRBJ2-3; 11 bases align to TRBD2. CDR3 length equals 15 residues. Germline V lookup: CDR1 SGHTA, CDR2 FQGNSA. Here the CDR3 DNA reads TGTGCCAGCAGTTTAGCGGGAGGGGTCACAGATACGCAGTATTTT. This translates into CASSLAGGVTDTQYF.

V gene TRBV19 combines with J gene TRBJ1-2, with TRBD1 matching 9 bases. Germline V gives CDR1 LNHDA, CDR2 SQIVND (reference sequence). This CDR3 spans 15 amino acids. The trim removed 5 bases at V and 5 bases at J, leaving 9 bases unmatched. In DNA form, the CDR3 reads TGTGCCAGTAGTGCACGACAGGGGGGTCATTATGGCTACACCTTC. It is translated as CASSARQGGHYGYTF.

This clone has a handful of counts. This chain's CDR3 is CASSELDRRSYEQYV. The CDR3 coding sequence is TGTGCCAGCAGTGAATTGGACAGAAGGTCCTACGAGCAGTACGTC. V gene TRBV2 combines with J gene TRBJ2-7, with D possibly TRBD1 on 6 matching bases. Germline values: CDR1 SNHLY, CDR2 FYNNEI. Trimming took 2 bases from V and 1 from J, leaving 12 bases between them. This CDR3 region has 15 residues.

This clone has just a few counts. The gene calls are TRBV28 and TRBJ1-2; 10 bases match TRBD1. The germline V gene encodes CDR1 MDHEN and CDR2 SYDVKM. Trimming took 4 bases from V and 4 from J; bases not matched to a gene: 3. This CDR3 spans 14 amino acids. The CDR3 protein is CASSSDRGLYGYTF. CDR3 in DNA: TGTGCCAGCAGTTCCGACAGGGGGCTCTATGGCTACACCTTC.

This chain links TRBV18 with TRBJ2-5, with 8 bases lining up with TRBD2. V was pared by 6 bases and J by 4 bases, with 4 bases of the junction left unmatched. The CDR3 runs 13 residues. CDR1 is KGHSH, CDR2 LQKENI, per germline. DNA for the CDR3: TGTGCCAGCTCGAGGAGCGGGGGAGAGACCCAGTACTTC. It codes for CASSRSGGETQYF.

The chain recombines TRBV18 with TRBJ1-1; 7 bases are shared with TRBD1. There are 17 residues in the CDR3. V was clipped by 2 bases and J by 1 base; unmatched bases: 10. Per the germline V gene, CDR1 is KGHSH and CDR2 is LQKENI. The CDR3 DNA reads as TGTGCCAGCTCACCAGTAGCAGGGGGAATTGCGAACACTGAAGCTTTCTTT. Protein product: CASSPVAGGIANTEAFF.

The chain has TRBV19 and TRBJ1-2; D remains unclear. This CDR3 region has 13 residues. Germline loops: CDR1 LNHDA, CDR2 SQIVND (reference sequence). The germline V and J ends were trimmed by 3 bases and 8 bases, with 13 bases remaining between them. CDR3 sequence reads: CASSMGSPRGYTF. The CDR3 region has the DNA TGTGCCAGTAGTATGGGGAGCCCGCGAGGCTACACCTTC. Supplemented by reference TRBV19 and TRBJ1-2, the full variable domain reads DGGITQSPKYLFRKEGQNVTLSCEQNLNHDAMYWYRQDPGQGLRLIYYSQIVNDFQKGDIAEGYSVSREKKESFPLTVTSAQKNPTAFYLCASSMGSPRGYTFGSGTRLTVV.

V is TRBV30 and J is TRBJ1-2; weak D call: TRBD1 (5 bases). CDR3 size: 13 residues. V lost 1 base, J lost 8 bases, and 14 bases lay in between. Germline lookup yields CDR1 GTSNPN and CDR2 SVGIG (reference sequence). CDR3 sequence reads: CAWSDTGGNGYTF. CDR3 DNA sequence: TGTGCCTGGAGTGATACGGGGGGGAACGGCTACACCTTC.

This chain uses TRBV15 with TRBJ2-3; possibly TRBD2 for D (5 bases). CDR1 is LNHNV and CDR2 is YYDKDF in the germline V gene (reference sequence). The V end was cut by 0 bases, the J end by 2 bases, with 9 bases between. The length of the CDR3 is 15 residues. CDR3 in DNA: TGTGCCACCAGCAGAGACGGACTTCACACAGATACGCAGTATTTT. It yields the protein CATSRDGLHTDTQYF.

This clone was recorded only once. This chain joins TRBV6-1 and TRBJ1-5; D may be TRBD1 (6 bases). This CDR3 is 14 amino acids long. Germline CDR1 MNHNS, CDR2 SASEGT. V dropped 5 bases and J dropped 3 bases, with 11 bases sitting between them. The CDR3 sequence: CASSSRTVNQPQHF. CDR3 DNA sequence: TGTGCCAGCAGTTCCCGGACAGTCAATCAGCCCCAGCATTTT.

This clone has a handful of counts. This chain links TRBV28 with TRBJ2-3; 13 bases match TRBD2. The CDR3 sequence is 15 residues long. Germline trimming cut 6 bases from V and 2 bases from J; bases unmatched to any gene: 2. Looked up from germline, CDR1 is MDHEN and CDR2 is SYDVKM. For the CDR3, the DNA is TGTGCCAGCAGACTAGCGGGGGGGCTCACAGATACGCAGTATTTT. This codes for CASRLAGGLTDTQYF. Using reference TRBV28 and TRBJ2-3 for the parts outside the CDR3, the full variable domain is DVKVTQSSRYLVKRTGEKVFLECVQDMDHENMFWYRQDPGLGLRLIYFSYDVKMKEKGDIPEGYSVSREKKERFSLILESASTNQTSMYLCASRLAGGLTDTQYFGPGTRLTVL.

V and J are TRBV27 and TRBJ2-7, with D possibly being TRBD2 (5 bases). V was cut by 4 bases and J by 5 bases, with 12 bases left in between. This CDR3 has 13 amino acids. The germline gives CDR1 MNHEY, CDR2 SMNVEV (reference sequence). CDR3 nucleotides: TGTGCCAGCAGTTCACATAACGGGAACGAGCAGTACTTC. It specifies CASSSHNGNEQYF.

A note on this clone: The germline gene is not matched at one end of the junction; a read error may be the cause. The chain uses TRBV20-1 and TRBJ1-2, with no clear D. The CDR3 contains 10 residues. The germline V gene has CDR1 DFQATT and CDR2 SNEGSKA (reference sequence). DNA of the CDR3: TGCAGTGCTAGATCGGAGCCGCCGGGCTTC. The encoded protein is CSARSEPPGF.

The chain carries TRBV11-2 and TRBJ1-4; tentative D call: TRBD1 (6 bases). Germline CDR1 is SGHAT and CDR2 is FQNNGV. The CDR3 consists of 15 residues. The ends were cut back, 1 base at V and 5 bases at J, with 11 bases in the middle. The CDR3 loop is CASSLGSRGNEKLFF. DNA of the CDR3: TGTGCCAGCAGCTTAGGGAGCAGGGGAAATGAAAAACTGTTTTTT.

This clone was seen a handful of times. This rearrangement joins TRBV5-1 to TRBJ1-5, with TRBD1 matching over 8 bases. The CDR3 is 15 amino acids. In germline, CDR1 is SGHRS, CDR2 YFSETQ. V lost 1 base to trimming and J lost 7 bases; unmatched junction nucleotides: 7. The CDR3 DNA reads as TGCGCCAGCAGCTTGTTTCCAGGGGGCAGGCAGCCCCAGCATTTT. Residues: CASSLFPGGRQPQHF.